This paragraph reports one T cell receptor beta chain. As yet, its antigen is unknown. Caucasian, healthy and from Russia, the donors were aged between 6 and 90. The sample comes from a study of blood T cells in healthy people across ages. PCR was performed a second time for about 7 to 11 cycles using a sample-barcoded 5' primer and a J-beta primer mix. MiXCR, run by TCRdb on the 5' RACE reads, gives a single entry per CDR3 protein. The sample contains almost 1 million distinct CDR3 sequences, 51% of which appear only once. Overall study results and limits: Versus aged donors, long-lived donors had higher diversity and more naive CD4+ cells. Reliance upon unsorted PBMCs precluded definitive naive versus antigen-experienced comparison.

This clonotype was sampled from a woman between 55 and 75 years old in good health. The material sequenced was blood.

The CDR3 sequence: CASSSRLAGDEQYF. DNA of the CDR3: TGCGCCAGCAGCTCACGACTAGCGGGAGACGAGCAGTACTTC. The rearrangement joins TRBV4-1 to TRBJ2-4; 12 positions match TRBD2. The J call may be in error: the DNA end matches TRBJ2-7 better. Germline V CDR1 and CDR2: MGHRA, YSYEKL. CDR3 length: 14 amino acids.